Sequencing of this T cell receptor beta chain was carried out in a study of blood T cell repertoires in COVID-19. Profiling relied on immunoSEQ multiplex PCR, and the TCRdb table lists in-frame clones only, not all of them. The table records under 200,000 clones, more than 65% of them present only once. The CDR3 is 15 amino acids. Germline values: CDR1 KGHSH, CDR2 LQKENI. The V end lost 3 bases, the J end lost 1 base, and 9 bases lay between the germline ends. V is TRBV18 and J is TRBJ2-2; D gene unclear. This clonotype originated in a woman in her fifties or sixties with COVID-19, enrolled during active disease. Specimen: peripheral blood. The CDR3 protein is CASSPSTVNTGELFF. The CDR3 coding sequence is TGTGCCAGCTCACCCTCGACTGTGAACACCGGGGAGCTGTTTTTT.